These 22 T cell receptor beta chains were sequenced from one sample in a study of PD-1 blockade in classical Hodgkin lymphoma. TCRdb keeps only in-frame clones here, not all; method: immunoSEQ multiplex PCR. The sample includes about 10,000 clones, about three quarters of them seen just once. The patients all showed relapse after autologous stem cell transplantation, while their brentuximab vedotin exposure varied. The sample consisted of peripheral blood mononuclear cells (PBMCs), taken at baseline. These receptors were obtained from a human donor with classical Hodgkin lymphoma.

This chain joins TRBV28 and TRBJ1-1, with TRBD1 matching over 9 bases. Germline CDR1 is MDHEN and CDR2 is SYDVKM. After removal of 4 bases from V and 0 bases from J, the junction contained 12 bases not matched to a gene. This CDR3 has 18 residues. CDR3 loop: CASSSRTGASGLNTEAFF. The DNA of the CDR3 is TGTGCCAGCAGTTCCAGGACAGGGGCCTCCGGGTTGAACACTGAAGCTTTCTTT.

The gene calls are TRBV4-1 and TRBJ1-2; possible D gene TRBD1, 6 bases. The germline gives CDR1 MGHRA, CDR2 YSYEKL. The ends were cut back, 4 bases at V and 4 bases at J, with 19 bases in the middle. The CDR3 totals 16 residues. This CDR3 reads CASSPPPPGEVYGYTF. The CDR3 bases are TGCGCCAGCAGCCCCCCGCCCCCAGGGGAGGTCTATGGCTACACCTTC.

This clone was seen more than once but under ten times. The chain joins TRBV9 to TRBJ1-2; maybe TRBD1 (5 bases). Germline V gene lookup returns CDR1 SGDLS and CDR2 YYNGEE. CDR3 length: 15 residues. V lost 3 bases and J lost 5, with 17 bases in between. The CDR3 spells CASSETAGQGYGYTF. The CDR3 bases are TGTGCCAGCAGCGAGACCGCTGGGCAGGGTTATGGCTACACCTTC.

The genes are TRBV6-4 and TRBJ2-1; maybe TRBD1 (5 bases). This CDR3 comprises 12 residues. Trimming stripped 5 bases from V and 4 bases from J, with 6 bases between. Looked up from germline, CDR1 is MRHNA and CDR2 is SNTAGT. The CDR3 loop reads CASSNRYNEQFF. Written as DNA, the CDR3 is TGTGCCAGCAGTAACAGGTACAATGAGCAGTTCTTC.

This chain links TRBV7-9 with TRBJ2-1; 9 bases agree with TRBD2. The CDR3 is 15 amino acids. Germline V gene lookup returns CDR1 SEHNR and CDR2 FQNEAQ (reference sequence). With 6 bases clipped from V and 2 bases from J, the junction kept 5 bases outside the gene matches. The CDR3 protein is CASSSSSGTYNEQFF. The DNA for the CDR3 is TGTGCCAGCAGTTCATCTAGCGGGACCTACAATGAGCAGTTCTTC.

The rearrangement links TRBV19 to TRBJ2-1; the D gene is possibly TRBD1 (6 bases). Germline V gene lookup returns CDR1 LNHDA and CDR2 SQIVND (reference sequence). The CDR3 runs 11 residues. V lost 8 bases to trimming and J lost 6 bases, with 8 bases between them. Written as DNA, the CDR3 is TGTGCCAGTCAGGGGAGCAATGAGCAGTTCTTC. The encoded protein is CASQGSNEQFF.

The chain is built from TRBV4-1 and TRBJ1-1; D is ambiguous. CDR3 size: 13 residues. Germline-derived CDR1 and CDR2 are MGHRA and YSYEKL. The germline V and J ends were trimmed by 1 base and 7 bases, with 10 bases remaining between them. The CDR3 reads CASSQVGGFEAFF. CDR3 nucleotides: TGCGCCAGCAGCCAAGTTGGAGGATTTGAAGCTTTCTTT.

Comment on this clone: The junction departs from the called germline gene at one end, perhaps through a read error. This sequence joins TRBV5-3 and TRBJ2-1; D is unclear. TRBV5-3 belongs to the ORF category, with a function that is uncertain. CDR3 length: 13 residues. CDR3 DNA: TGTGCCAGCAGCTCCACCAATTTCAATGAGCAGTTCTTC. Translation gives CASSSTNFNEQFF.

The CDR3 here is CASSDGQGDGYGYTF. The CDR3 nucleotides are TGTGCCAGCAGTGATGGACAGGGCGACGGCTATGGCTACACCTTC. The chain uses TRBV25-1 and TRBJ1-2; 8 bases fit TRBD1. The germline V gene has CDR1 MGHDK and CDR2 SYGVNS. Germline trimming cut 3 bases from V and 4 bases from J; bases unmatched to any gene: 7. The CDR3 is made up of 15 amino acids.

J is TRBJ2-1 and V is TRBV25-1, with 11 bases fitting TRBD2. The ends lost 3 bases at V and 4 bases at J; junction bases unmatched: 5. The CDR3 length is 16 residues. The germline V gene has CDR1 MGHDK and CDR2 SYGVNS. Here the CDR3 reads CASSELAGGRYNEQFF. CDR3 nucleotide sequence: TGTGCCAGCAGTGAGTTAGCGGGAGGGCGATACAATGAGCAGTTCTTC.

The V and J genes are TRBV2 and TRBJ2-3, with D perhaps TRBD2 (6 bases). The CDR3 length is 18 residues. Germline values: CDR1 SNHLY, CDR2 FYNNEI. V was trimmed by 8 bases and J by 1 base, leaving 25 bases between them. The CDR3 is CASGGLPFALPRTDTQYF. The CDR3 nucleotides read TGTGCCAGCGGGGGACTCCCTTTCGCTCTTCCTCGCACAGATACGCAGTATTTT. Full variable domain (rest looked up from reference TRBV2 and TRBJ2-3): EPEVTQTPSHQVTQMGQEVILRCVPISNHLYFYWYRQILGQKVEFLVSFYNNEISEKSEIFDDQFSVERPDGSNFTLKIRSTKLEDSAMYFCASGGLPFALPRTDTQYFGPGTRLTVL.

V and J are TRBV29-1 and TRBJ2-6; D may be TRBD2 (5 bases). The V end lost 7 bases, the J end lost 2 bases, and 9 bases lay between the germline ends. CDR1 SQVTM and CDR2 ANQGSEA come from the germline V gene. The CDR3 extends over 13 amino acids. The CDR3 nucleotides read TGCAGCGGCCGGGAAGCTGGGGCCAACGTCCTGACTTTC. Encoded protein: CSGREAGANVLTF.

V usage is TRBV18 and J usage is TRBJ2-5; no clear D gene. The CDR3 covers 12 residues. The germline CDR1 and CDR2 sequences are KGHSH and LQKENI. V was shortened by 3 bases and J by 5 bases, with 7 bases between the two germline ends. Here the CDR3 DNA reads TGTGCCAGCTCACCCACTCTCGAGACCCAGTACTTC. Translating gives CASSPTLETQYF. The complete variable domain, with remaining parts taken from reference TRBV18 and TRBJ2-5, reads NAGVMQNPRHLVRRRGQEARLRCSPMKGHSHVYWYRQLPEEGLKFMVYLQKENIIDESGMPKERFSAEFPKEGPSILRIQQVVRGDSAAYFCASSPTLETQYFGPGTRLLVL.

By sample share, this clone is large (0.1 to 1%). The V call is TRBV10-3, the J call TRBJ1-2, with D maybe TRBD1 (6 bases). Trimming pared 0 bases from V and 3 bases from J, leaving 11 bases between. The CDR3 has 15 amino acids. Germline V gene data show CDR1 as ENHRY and CDR2 as SYGVKD. The CDR3 sequence: CAISESEDSYYGYTF. Here the CDR3 DNA reads TGTGCCATCAGTGAGTCGGAGGACAGTTACTATGGCTACACCTTC.

This chain connects TRBV2 to TRBJ2-7, with a tentative D call TRBD1 (5 bases). CDR3 length equals 12 residues. From germline, CDR1 is SNHLY and CDR2 FYNNEI. Trimming shortened V by 6 bases and J by 3 bases, and 9 bases separated the two germline ends. The CDR3: CASSPGYYEQYF. DNA of the CDR3: TGTGCCAGCAGCCCAGGGTACTACGAGCAGTACTTC.

CDR3 DNA: TGCGCCAGCAGCCGACTAGCGGGAGGCCGAGAGCAGTACTTC. Translating it yields CASSRLAGGREQYF. The chain is built from TRBV10-1 and TRBJ2-7; 13 nucleotides agree with TRBD2. The CDR3 has 14 amino acids. Germline V gene lookup returns CDR1 WNHNN and CDR2 SYGVQD (reference sequence). Trimming took 6 bases from V and 7 from J; bases not matched to a gene: 6.

V and J are TRBV15 and TRBJ2-7; TRBD2 matches 12 bases. V shed 1 base and J 4 bases; nucleotides not matched to a gene: 5. CDR1 and CDR2 from the germline V gene are LNHNV and YYDKDF (reference sequence). The CDR3 has 16 amino acids. The CDR3 DNA follows: TGTGCCACCAGCAGAGTGACTAGCGGGAGAGAATACGAGCAGTACTTC. This translates into CATSRVTSGREYEQYF.

The chain has TRBV15 and TRBJ2-3; TRBD2 matches at 10 bases. The CDR3 loop spans 16 amino acids. The germline CDR1 and CDR2 sequences are LNHNV and YYDKDF (reference sequence). Trimming at V came to 1 base and at J to 4 bases, leaving 5 bases not matched to a gene. CDR3 nucleotides: TGTGCCACCAGCAGAGCTAGCGGGAGCCCTCCAGATACGCAGTATTTT. This gives the protein CATSRASGSPPDTQYF.

The V call is TRBV28, the J call TRBJ2-1; D might be TRBD2 (7 bases). The CDR3 spans 14 residues. The V end was cut by 3 bases, the J end by 7 bases, with 13 bases between. Germline V CDR1 and CDR2: MDHEN, SYDVKM. The chain's CDR3 is CASSFGGPRNEQFF. CDR3 coding DNA: TGTGCCAGCAGTTTCGGGGGGCCGCGGAATGAGCAGTTCTTC.

J is TRBJ2-1 and V is TRBV5-1; 9 bases agree with TRBD2. Trimming removed 3 bases from V and 8 bases from J; junction bases left unmatched: 9. The germline V gene encodes CDR1 SGHRS and CDR2 YFSETQ. The CDR3 consists of 15 residues. CDR3 region: CASSSTGTSIHEQFF. The CDR3 region has the DNA TGCGCCAGCAGCTCCACCGGGACTAGCATCCATGAGCAGTTCTTC.

With regard to this clone: One end of the junction fails to match germline, which may point to a read error. The rearrangement uses TRBV7-7 and TRBJ2-5; D is possibly TRBD1 or TRBD2 (5 bases each). The germline V gene encodes CDR1 SSHAT and CDR2 FNYEAQ (reference sequence). The CDR3 loop spans 16 amino acids. In DNA form, the CDR3 reads TGTGCTAGCAGCCCCTACGCTGGGACGTCGCAAGAGACCCAGTACTTC. Amino acids: CASSPYAGTSQETQYF.

V is TRBV11-2 and J is TRBJ1-4, with D perhaps TRBD1 (6 bases). This CDR3 is built from 13 residues. Germline-derived CDR1 and CDR2 are SGHAT and FQNNGV. Trimming left V 6 bases short and J 5 bases short, with 10 bases between. The CDR3 reads CASSGTGNEKLFF. DNA of the CDR3: TGTGCCAGCAGTGGAACAGGGAATGAAAAACTGTTTTTT.